The source of this T cell receptor beta chain is a study of monozygotic twins with inflammatory bowel disease. Points from the study as a whole: Twin pairs that were concordant did not differ from discordant pairs in repertoire similarity, possibly from limited power.

The CDR3 runs to 14 residues. Germline assignment: CDR1 SGHTA and CDR2 FQGNSA. Regarding this clonotype: The antigen remains unidentified.

For every TCR library, approximately 4,000 ng of total RNA was used. Via template switching, UMIs carrying a 6-nucleotide sample barcode were introduced. TCRdb re-called the 5' RACE reads and gives one entry per CDR3 protein, without DNA. In total, the table holds approximately 300,000 distinct CDR3 sequences. This sequence joins TRBV7-2 and TRBJ2-7. The specimen was blood. The clonotype was recovered from a human donor with ulcerative colitis or Crohn's disease, or a healthy co-twin of an affected twin (not recorded which). CDR3 sequence reads: CASSRKEGSYEQYF.